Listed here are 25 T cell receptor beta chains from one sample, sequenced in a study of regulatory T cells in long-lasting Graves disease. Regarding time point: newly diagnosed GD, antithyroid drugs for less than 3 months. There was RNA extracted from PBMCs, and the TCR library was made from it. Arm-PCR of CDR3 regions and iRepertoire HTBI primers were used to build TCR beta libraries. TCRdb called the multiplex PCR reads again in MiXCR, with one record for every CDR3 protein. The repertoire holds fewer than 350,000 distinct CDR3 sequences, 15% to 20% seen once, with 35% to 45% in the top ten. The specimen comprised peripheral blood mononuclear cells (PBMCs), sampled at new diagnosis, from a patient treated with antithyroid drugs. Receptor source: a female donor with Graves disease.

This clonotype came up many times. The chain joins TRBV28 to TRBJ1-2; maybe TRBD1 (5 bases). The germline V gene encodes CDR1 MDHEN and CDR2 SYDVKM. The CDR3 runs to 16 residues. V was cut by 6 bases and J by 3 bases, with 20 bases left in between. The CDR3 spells CASSHPGVREDYGYTF. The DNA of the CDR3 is TGTGCCAGCAGCCATCCTGGGGTCAGGGAGGACTATGGCTACACCTTC.

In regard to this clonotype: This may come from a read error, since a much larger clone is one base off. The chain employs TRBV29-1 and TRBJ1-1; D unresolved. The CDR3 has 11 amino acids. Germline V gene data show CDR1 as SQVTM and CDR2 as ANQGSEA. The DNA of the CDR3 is TGCATCGTTGTGACACTCCCGTGGGCTTTCTTT. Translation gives CIVVTLPWAFF.

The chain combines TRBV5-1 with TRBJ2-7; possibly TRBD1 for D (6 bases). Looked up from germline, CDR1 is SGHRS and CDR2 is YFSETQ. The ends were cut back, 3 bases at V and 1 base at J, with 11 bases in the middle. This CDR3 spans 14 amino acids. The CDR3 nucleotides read TGCGCCAGCAGCTCGCCGGGACAATCCTACGAGCAGTACTTC. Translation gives CASSSPGQSYEQYF.

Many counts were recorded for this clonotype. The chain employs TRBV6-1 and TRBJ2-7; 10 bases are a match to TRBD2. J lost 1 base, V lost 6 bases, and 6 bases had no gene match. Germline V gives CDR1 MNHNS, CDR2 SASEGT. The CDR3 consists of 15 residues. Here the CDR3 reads CASSGGTSVSYEQYF. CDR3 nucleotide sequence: TGTGCCAGCAGCGGAGGGACTAGCGTTTCCTACGAGCAGTACTTC.

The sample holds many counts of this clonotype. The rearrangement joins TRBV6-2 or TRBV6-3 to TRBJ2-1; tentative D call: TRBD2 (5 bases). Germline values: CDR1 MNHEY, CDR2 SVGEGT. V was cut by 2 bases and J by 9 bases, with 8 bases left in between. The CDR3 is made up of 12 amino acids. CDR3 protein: CASSYRSGEQFF. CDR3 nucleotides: TGTGCCAGCAGTTACAGGAGCGGTGAGCAGTTCTTC.

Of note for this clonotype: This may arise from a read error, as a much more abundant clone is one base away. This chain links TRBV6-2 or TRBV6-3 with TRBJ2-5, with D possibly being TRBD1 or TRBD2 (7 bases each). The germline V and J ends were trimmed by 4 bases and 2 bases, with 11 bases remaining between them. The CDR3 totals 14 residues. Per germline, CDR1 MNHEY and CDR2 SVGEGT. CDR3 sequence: CASSWGGQQETQYF. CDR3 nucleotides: TGTGCCAGCAGTTGGGGGGGACAGCAAGAGACCCAGTACTTC.

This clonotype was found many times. The CDR3 region is CASSLTTSPSYNEQFF. As DNA, the CDR3 is TGTGCCAGCAGTTTAACGACTAGCCCCTCCTACAATGAGCAGTTCTTC. The chain employs TRBV28 and TRBJ2-1; 7 bases are shared with TRBD2. This CDR3 region has 16 residues. The junction had 4 bases not matched to a gene; V was cut back by 2 bases and J by 0 bases. Germline V lookup: CDR1 MDHEN, CDR2 SYDVKM.

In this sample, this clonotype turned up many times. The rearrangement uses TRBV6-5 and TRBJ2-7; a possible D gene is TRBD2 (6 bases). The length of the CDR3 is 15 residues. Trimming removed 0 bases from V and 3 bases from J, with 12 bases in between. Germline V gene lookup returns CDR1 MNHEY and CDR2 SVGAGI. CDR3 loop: CASSYSGQGGYEQYF. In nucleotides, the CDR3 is TGTGCCAGCAGTTACTCAGGTCAGGGAGGCTACGAGCAGTACTTC.

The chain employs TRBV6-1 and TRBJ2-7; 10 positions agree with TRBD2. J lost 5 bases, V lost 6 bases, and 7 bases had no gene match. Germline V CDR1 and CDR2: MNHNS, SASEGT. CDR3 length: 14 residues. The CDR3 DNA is TGTGCCAGCAGCAGATCTAGCGGGAGAAACGAGCAGTACTTC. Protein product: CASSRSSGRNEQYF.

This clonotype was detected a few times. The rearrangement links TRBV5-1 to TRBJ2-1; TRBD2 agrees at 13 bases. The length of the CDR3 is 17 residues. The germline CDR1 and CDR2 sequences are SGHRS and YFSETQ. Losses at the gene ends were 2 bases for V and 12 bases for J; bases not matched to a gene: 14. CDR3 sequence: CASSFTSGTSGEVRQFF. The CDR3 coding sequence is TGCGCCAGCAGCTTCACCTCAGGGACTAGCGGGGAGGTTCGGCAGTTCTTC.

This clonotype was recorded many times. The CDR3 DNA follows: TGTGCCAGCTCATCCTTCAGGGAAAACTACGAGCAGTACTTC. Translated, it gives CASSSFRENYEQYF. This chain links TRBV18 with TRBJ2-7; perhaps TRBD1 as D (5 bases). This CDR3 is 14 amino acids long. Germline CDR1 reads KGHSH; CDR2 reads LQKENI. Trimming removed 5 bases at V and 3 bases at J, with 14 bases between.

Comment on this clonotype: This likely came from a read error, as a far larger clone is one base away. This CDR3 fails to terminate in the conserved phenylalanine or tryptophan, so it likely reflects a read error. CDR3 sequence reads: CASGPGQLFLDTQYY. The CDR3 coding sequence is TGTGCCAGCGGACCGGGACAGCTATTTCTTGATACGCAGTATTAT. The chain has TRBV11-3 and TRBJ2-3; TRBD1 matches at 7 bases. The CDR3 is made up of 15 amino acids. J lost 6 bases, V lost 8 bases, and 14 bases had no gene match. The V gene's germline CDR1 is SGHNT and CDR2 YENEEA.

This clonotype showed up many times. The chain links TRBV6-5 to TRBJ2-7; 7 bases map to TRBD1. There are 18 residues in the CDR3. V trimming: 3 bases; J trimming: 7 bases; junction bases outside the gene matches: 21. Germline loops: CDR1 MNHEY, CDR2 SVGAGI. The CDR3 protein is CASSYRGNRGQIFGEQYF. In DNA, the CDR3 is TGTGCCAGCAGTTATCGTGGGAACAGGGGACAGATCTTCGGAGAGCAGTACTTC.

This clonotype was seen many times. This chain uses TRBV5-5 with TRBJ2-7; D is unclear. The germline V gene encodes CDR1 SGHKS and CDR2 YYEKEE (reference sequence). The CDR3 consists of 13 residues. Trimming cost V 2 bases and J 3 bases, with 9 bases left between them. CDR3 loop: CASSFSPDYEQYF. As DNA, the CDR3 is TGTGCCAGCAGCTTCAGTCCAGACTACGAGCAGTACTTC.

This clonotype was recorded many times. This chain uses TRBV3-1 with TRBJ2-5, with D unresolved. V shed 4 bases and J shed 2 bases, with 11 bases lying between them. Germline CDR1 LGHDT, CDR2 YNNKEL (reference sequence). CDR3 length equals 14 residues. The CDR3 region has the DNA TGTGCCAGCAGCCTAACGGACGGACAAGAGACCCAGTACTTC. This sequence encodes CASSLTDGQETQYF.

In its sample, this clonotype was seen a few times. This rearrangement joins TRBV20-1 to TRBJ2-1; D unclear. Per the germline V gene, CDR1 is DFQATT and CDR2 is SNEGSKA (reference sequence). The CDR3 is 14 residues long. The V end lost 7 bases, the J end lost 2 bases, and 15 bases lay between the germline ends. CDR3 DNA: TGCAGTGTTTTTCCACAGCGTACCTACAATGAGCAGTTCTTC. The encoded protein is CSVFPQRTYNEQFF.

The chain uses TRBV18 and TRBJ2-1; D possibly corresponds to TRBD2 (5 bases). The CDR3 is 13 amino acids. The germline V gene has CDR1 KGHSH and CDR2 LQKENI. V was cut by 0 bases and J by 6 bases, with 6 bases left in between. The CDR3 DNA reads TGTGCCAGCTCACCACCGCGGGTCAATGAGCAGTTCTTC. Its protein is CASSPPRVNEQFF.

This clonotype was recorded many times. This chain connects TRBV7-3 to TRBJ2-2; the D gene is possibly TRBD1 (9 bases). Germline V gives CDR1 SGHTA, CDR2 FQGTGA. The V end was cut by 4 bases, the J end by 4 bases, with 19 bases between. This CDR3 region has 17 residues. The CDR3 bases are TGTGCCAGCAGCTCTCGGGGGGGACAGGGTGCCACCGGGGAGCTGTTTTTT. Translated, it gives CASSSRGGQGATGELFF.

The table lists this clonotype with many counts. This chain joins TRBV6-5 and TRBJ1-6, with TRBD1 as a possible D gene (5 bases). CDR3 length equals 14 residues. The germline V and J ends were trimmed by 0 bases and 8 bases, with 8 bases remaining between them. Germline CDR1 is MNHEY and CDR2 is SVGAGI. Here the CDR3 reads CASSYSQGDSPLHF. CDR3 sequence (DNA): TGTGCCAGCAGTTACTCGCAGGGCGATTCACCCCTCCACTTT.

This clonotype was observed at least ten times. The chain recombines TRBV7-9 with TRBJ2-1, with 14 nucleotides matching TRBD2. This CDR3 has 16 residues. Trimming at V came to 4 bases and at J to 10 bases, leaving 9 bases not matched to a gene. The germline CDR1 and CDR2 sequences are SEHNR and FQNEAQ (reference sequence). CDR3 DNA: TGTGCCAGCAGCTCAGTGACTAGCGGGAGGGCAGGGGAGCAGTTCTTC. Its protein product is CASSSVTSGRAGEQFF.

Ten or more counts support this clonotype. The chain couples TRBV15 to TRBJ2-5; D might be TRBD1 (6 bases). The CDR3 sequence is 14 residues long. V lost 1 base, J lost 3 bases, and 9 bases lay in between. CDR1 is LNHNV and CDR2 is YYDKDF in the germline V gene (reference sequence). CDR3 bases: TGTGCCACCAGCAGAGCTCGGACAGAAGAGACCCAGTACTTC. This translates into CATSRARTEETQYF.

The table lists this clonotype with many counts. CDR3 in DNA: TGCGCCAGCAGCCCCGGGACAGGGGGCTCGGAGACCCAGTACTTC. This sequence encodes CASSPGTGGSETQYF. V and J are TRBV10-2 and TRBJ2-5, with TRBD1 matching 12 bases. CDR1 is WSHSY, CDR2 SAAADI, per germline. The V segment lost 6 bases and the J segment 5 bases; nucleotides outside the gene matches: 7. This CDR3 region has 15 residues.

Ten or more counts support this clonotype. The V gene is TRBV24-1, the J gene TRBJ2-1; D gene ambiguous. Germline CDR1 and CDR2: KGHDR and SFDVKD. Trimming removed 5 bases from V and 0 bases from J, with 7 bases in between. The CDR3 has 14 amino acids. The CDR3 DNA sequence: TGTGCCACCAGTGGGCGGAGCTCCTACAATGAGCAGTTCTTC. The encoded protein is CATSGRSSYNEQFF.

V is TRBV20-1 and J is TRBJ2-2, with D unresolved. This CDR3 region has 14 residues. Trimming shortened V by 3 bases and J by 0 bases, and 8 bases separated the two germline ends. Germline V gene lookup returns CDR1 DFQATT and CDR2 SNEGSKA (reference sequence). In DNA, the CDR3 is TGCAGTGCTAGTCCCCTCGCGAACACCGGGGAGCTGTTTTTT. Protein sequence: CSASPLANTGELFF.

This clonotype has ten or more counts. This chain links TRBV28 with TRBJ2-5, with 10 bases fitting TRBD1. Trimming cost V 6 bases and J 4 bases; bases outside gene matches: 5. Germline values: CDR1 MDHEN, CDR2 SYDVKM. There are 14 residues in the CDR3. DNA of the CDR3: TGTGCCAGCAGGACAGGGGGCGGGGGAGAGACCCAGTACTTC. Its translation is CASRTGGGGETQYF.